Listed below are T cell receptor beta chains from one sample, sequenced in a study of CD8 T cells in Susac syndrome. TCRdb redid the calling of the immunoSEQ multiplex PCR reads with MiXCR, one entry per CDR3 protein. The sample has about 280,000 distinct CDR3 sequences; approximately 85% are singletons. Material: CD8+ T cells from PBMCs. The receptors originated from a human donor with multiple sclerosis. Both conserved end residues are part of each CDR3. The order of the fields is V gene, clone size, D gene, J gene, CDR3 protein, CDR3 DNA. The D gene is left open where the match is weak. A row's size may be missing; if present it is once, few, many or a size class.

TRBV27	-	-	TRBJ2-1	CASSSRDIVYNEQFF	TGTGCCAGCAGTTCACGGGACATCGTCTACAATGAGCAGTTCTTC
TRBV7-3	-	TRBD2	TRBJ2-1	CASSLHSGPNGEGNEQFF	TGTGCCAGCAGCTTACATTCGGGACCCAATGGGGAGGGGAATGAGCAGTTCTTC
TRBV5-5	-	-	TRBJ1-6	CASSLLMDTVYSPLHF	TGTGCCAGCAGCTTGTTGATGGACACGGTATATTCACCCCTCCACTTT
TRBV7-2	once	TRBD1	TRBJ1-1	CASSFPDRGNTEAFF	TGTGCCAGCAGCTTCCCTGACAGGGGGAACACTGAAGCTTTCTTT
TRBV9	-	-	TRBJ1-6	CASGDGNSPLHF	TGTGCCAGCGGGGACGGGAATTCACCCCTCCACTTT
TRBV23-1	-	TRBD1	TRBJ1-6	CASPKWDRDNSPLHF	TGCGCCAGCCCGAAATGGGACAGGGATAATTCACCCCTCCACTTT
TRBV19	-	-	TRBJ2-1	CASSIAGAGNEQFF	TGTGCCAGTAGTATAGCGGGAGCAGGCAATGAGCAGTTCTTC
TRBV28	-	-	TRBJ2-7	CASRMGSQRKYF	TGTGCCAGCAGGATGGGATCACAGAGAAAGTACTTC
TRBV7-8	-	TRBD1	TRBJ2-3	CASKFSGTGGTDTQYF	TGTGCCAGTAAATTCTCCGGGACAGGAGGCACAGATACGCAGTATTTT
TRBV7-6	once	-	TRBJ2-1	CASSLSLATYNEQFF	TGTGCCAGCAGCTTATCCCTAGCGACCTACAATGAGCAGTTCTTC
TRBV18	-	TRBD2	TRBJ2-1	CASSPERPTSGRRNEQFF	TGTGCCAGCTCACCTGAGCGGCCCACTAGCGGGAGGAGGAATGAGCAGTTCTTC
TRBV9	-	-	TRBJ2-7	CASSVVEGAGYEQYF	TGTGCCAGCAGCGTAGTGGAGGGAGCGGGCTACGAGCAGTACTTC
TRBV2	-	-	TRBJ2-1	CASSVVLAPDEQFF	TGTGCCAGCAGTGTAGTCCTAGCGCCGGATGAGCAGTTCTTC
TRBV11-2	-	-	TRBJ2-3	CASSPSPGWTQYF	TGTGCCAGCAGCCCCAGTCCTGGGTGGACGCAGTATTTT
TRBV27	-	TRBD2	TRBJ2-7	CASSFREGKYYEQYF	TGTGCCAGCAGTTTTAGGGAGGGCAAGTACTACGAGCAGTACTTC
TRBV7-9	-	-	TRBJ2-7	CASSFPRTGMWEQYF	TGTGCCAGCAGCTTTCCCCGGACGGGGATGTGGGAGCAGTACTTC
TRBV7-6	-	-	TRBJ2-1	CASSFRSRQDNEQFF	TGTGCCAGCAGCTTTAGGAGCAGGCAGGACAATGAGCAGTTCTTC
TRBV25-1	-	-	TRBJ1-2	CASSEGGLYYGYTF	TGTGCCAGCAGTGAAGGGGGGCTGTACTATGGCTACACCTTC
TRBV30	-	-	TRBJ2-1	CAWQGAEEQFVEQFF	TGTGCCTGGCAGGGAGCGGAGGAGCAATTCGTAGAGCAGTTCTTC
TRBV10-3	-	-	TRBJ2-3	CAISDRPGPQETQYF	TGTGCCATCAGTGATCGTCCGGGACCCCAAGAAACGCAGTATTTT
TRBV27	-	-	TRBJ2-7	CASTRGPTYEQYF	TGTGCCAGCACTCGTGGTCCTACATACGAGCAGTACTTC
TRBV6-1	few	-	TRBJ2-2	CASSVRAGELFF	TGTGCCAGCAGTGTTAGGGCAGGGGAGCTGTTTTTT
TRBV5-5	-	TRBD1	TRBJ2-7	CASSFRRDRAYYEQYF	TGTGCCAGCAGCTTTCGGCGGGACAGGGCTTATTACGAGCAGTACTTC
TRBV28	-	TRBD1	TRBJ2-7	CASSTTGTGSQGYF	TGTGCCAGCAGTACTACCGGGACAGGGTCTCAGGGGTACTTC
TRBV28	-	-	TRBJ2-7	CASSPLAPYEQYF	TGTGCCAGCAGTCCGCTCGCCCCCTACGAGCAGTACTTC
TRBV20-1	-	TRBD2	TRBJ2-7	CSAGQEREGSYKQYF	TGCAGTGCTGGCCAGGAGCGGGAGGGCAGTTATAAGCAGTACTTC
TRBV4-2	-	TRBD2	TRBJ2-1	CASSQEAVRAGGYNEQFF	TGTGCCAGCAGCCAAGAGGCGGTTCGGGCGGGAGGGTACAATGAGCAGTTCTTC